A single sample is the source of the 25 T cell receptor beta chains below, sequenced in a study of metastatic and nonmetastatic thyroid tumors. TCRdb re-analyzed the PCR reads using MiXCR. The sample has 45,000 to 65,000 clones, roughly 22% seen once. Patients were all untreated before their thyroid surgery. Sequenced material: blood. These receptors originate from a female donor with papillary thyroid cancer or a benign thyroid nodule (not recorded which). Some clones in this sample may be carry-over from other donors' samples.

This clone has ten or more counts. The chain employs TRBV29-1 and TRBJ2-7; maybe TRBD1 (6 bases). Germline CDR1 reads SQVTM; CDR2 reads ANQGSEA. The CDR3 contains 12 residues. Trimming cost V 7 bases and J 4 bases, with 14 bases left between them. CDR3 sequence reads: CSATTGLYEQYF. As DNA, the CDR3 is TGCAGCGCCACGACAGGTTTATACGAGCAGTACTTC.

This clone was detected many times. V is TRBV6-1 and J is TRBJ1-5; D is perhaps TRBD1 (5 bases). The CDR3 totals 14 residues. Germline CDR1 MNHNS, CDR2 SASEGT. Trimming pared 5 bases from V and 6 bases from J, leaving 14 bases between. The CDR3, as DNA: TGTGCCAGCAGTCCATTATCAGGGAGTCAGCCCCAGCATTTT. The encoded protein is CASSPLSGSQPQHF.

In its sample, this clone was seen many times. Different DNA sequences within this sample yield the same CDR3. The genes are TRBV2 and TRBJ1-1; TRBD1 matches 8 bases. The CDR3 extends over 15 amino acids. V lost 6 bases, J lost 1 base, and 7 bases stayed unmatched. Germline V gene sequence: CDR1 SNHLY, CDR2 FYNNEI. This CDR3 reads CASRQRTGPNTEAFF. CDR3 bases: TGTGCCAGCAGGCAAAGGACAGGGCCGAACACTGAAGCTTTCTTT.

About this clone itself: No conserved phenylalanine or tryptophan is present at the end of the CDR3, so a read error is the likely explanation. The chain combines TRBV30 with TRBJ1-6; D call uncertain. V was clipped by 3 bases and J by 7 bases, with 10 bases between them. CDR3 length equals 13 residues. CDR1 GTSNPN and CDR2 SVGIG come from the germline V gene (reference sequence). The CDR3 reads CAWRWEQNSPLHC. The CDR3 bases are TGTGCCTGGAGGTGGGAGCAGAATTCACCCCTCCACTGT.

CDR3 DNA: TGTGCCAGCAGCTTAAGTGGGGCGAACAAGGCGCAGTTCTTC. This gives the protein CASSLSGANKAQFF. J is TRBJ2-1 and V is TRBV7-6; D perhaps matches TRBD1 (5 bases). This CDR3 has 14 residues. The V gene's germline CDR1 is SGHVS and CDR2 FNYEAQ. Deletions cut 2 bases from V and 12 bases from J, with 17 bases between.

This clone was observed at least ten times. Given a much more abundant clone one base away, this may be a read error. The sample has other DNA sequences that encode this CDR3 too. The chain combines TRBV11-2 with TRBJ1-2, with D unclear. Germline V lookup: CDR1 SGHAT, CDR2 FQNNGV. CDR3 length: 15 residues. The CDR3 sequence: CASSLAITANYGYTF. The CDR3 bases are TGCGCCAGCAGCTTAGCCATTACAGCTAACTATGGCTACACCTTC.

The chain carries TRBV5-1 and TRBJ2-1; the D gene is possibly TRBD2 (5 bases). The CDR3 loop spans 18 amino acids. V was clipped by 1 base and J by 2 bases, with 19 bases between them. CDR1 and CDR2 (germline): SGHRS, YFSETQ. The CDR3: CASSLRASWRSAYNEQFF. CDR3 bases: TGCGCCAGCAGCTTGAGAGCTAGCTGGAGGTCCGCCTACAATGAGCAGTTCTTC.

Remarks on this clone: A clone one base away is much larger, so this may be a read error. This chain joins TRBV5-6 and TRBJ1-2, with TRBD1 matching over 7 bases. The length of the CDR3 is 14 residues. Trimming removed 8 bases from V and 4 bases from J; junction bases left unmatched: 11. Per the germline V gene, CDR1 is SGHDT and CDR2 is YYEEEE. CDR3 sequence: CASEQGSSSYGYTF. In DNA form, the CDR3 reads TGTGCCAGTGAACAGGGGTCGTCGAGCTATGGCTACACCTTC. The variable domain in full, completed from reference TRBV5-6 and TRBJ1-2, reads DAGVTQSPTHLIKTRGQQVTLRCSPKSGHDTVSWYQQALGQGPQFIFQYYEEEERQRGNFPDRFSGHQFPNYSSELNVNALLLGDSALYLCASEQGSSSYGYTFGSGTRLTVV.

In its sample, this clone was seen many times. The J gene is TRBJ2-6, the V gene TRBV7-3; the D is unclear. CDR3 length equals 12 residues. V lost 5 bases, J lost 2 bases, and 1 base lay in between. Germline CDR1 and CDR2: SGHTA and FQGTGA. This chain's CDR3 is CASSTGANVLTF. The CDR3 region has the DNA TGTGCCAGCAGCACTGGGGCCAACGTCCTGACTTTC.

This clone was counted at least ten times. The V and J genes are TRBV7-8 and TRBJ1-5; TRBD1 matches 8 bases. The germline gives CDR1 SGHVS, CDR2 FQNEAQ. V was pared by 3 bases and J by 2 bases, with 0 bases of the junction left unmatched. This CDR3 spans 14 amino acids. The CDR3, as DNA: TGTGCCAGCAGCTTGGGACAGGGCAATCAGCCCCAGCATTTT. Translation: CASSLGQGNQPQHF. The full variable domain, completed using reference TRBV7-8 and TRBJ1-5, is GAGVSQSPRYKVAKRGQDVALRCDPISGHVSLFWYQQALGQGPEFLTYFQNEAQLDKSGLPSDRFFAERPEGSVSTLKIQRTQQEDSAVYLCASSLGQGNQPQHFGDGTRLSIL.

DNA of the CDR3: TGCGCCAGCAGCCTCCCGGGACAGTGCCCGGATAGGTACGAGCAGTACTTC. It yields the protein CASSLPGQCPDRYEQYF. This chain uses TRBV4-1 with TRBJ2-7, with 7 bases that match TRBD1. Germline trimming cut 4 bases from V and 4 bases from J; bases unmatched to any gene: 16. Looked up from germline, CDR1 is MGHRA and CDR2 is YSYEKL. CDR3 length equals 17 residues.

This clone was found many times. The CDR3 DNA reads as TGTGCCAGCTCCCGGGACGGATCCTACGAGCAGTACTTC. This gives the protein CASSRDGSYEQYF. The J gene is TRBJ2-7, the V gene TRBV9; D tentatively fits TRBD1 or TRBD2 (5 bases each). The germline V and J ends were trimmed by 7 bases and 1 base, with 12 bases remaining between them. Per germline, CDR1 SGDLS and CDR2 YYNGEE. This CDR3 spans 13 amino acids.

In the case of this clone: The final CDR3 position lacks the conserved phenylalanine or tryptophan, pointing to a likely read error. No DNA is shown, since the ends of the CDR3 on it are uncertain; the CDR3 is the one TCRdb lists. The V call is TRBV20-1, the J call TRBJ2-7; TRBD1 is taken as the D call from the table, unchecked against the DNA. The CDR3 is made up of 16 amino acids, end residues included. CDR1 and CDR2 from the germline V gene are DFQATT and SNEGSKA (reference sequence). The CDR3 protein is CSASPTQTAIPYEEYL.

On this clone itself: This may be a read error: a much more frequent sequence differs by one nucleotide. The rearrangement joins TRBV7-7 to TRBJ1-1; TRBD1 is a possible D gene (6 bases). The CDR3 length is 15 residues. Looked up from germline, CDR1 is SSHAT and CDR2 is FNYEAQ (reference sequence). DNA of the CDR3: TGTGCTATCAGCTTAGAAAAACAGGGGAACACTGAAGCTTTCTTT. Its translation: CAISLEKQGNTEAFF.

Concerning this clone itself: A read error may be the cause here, since a much bigger clone is one base away. This chain joins TRBV29-1 and TRBJ2-3, with TRBD1 identical over 9 bases. After removal of 8 bases from V and 2 bases from J, the junction contained 8 bases not matched to a gene. Germline CDR1 and CDR2: SQVTM and ANQGSEA. CDR3 length: 14 residues. The CDR3 region has the DNA TGCAGCTCTCCGGGGACAGGGAACACAGATACGCAGTATTTT. Amino acid sequence: CSSPGTGNTDTQYF.

Many counts were recorded for this clone. This chain joins TRBV11-2 and TRBJ1-1; 12 bases are shared with TRBD1. In germline, CDR1 is SGHAT, CDR2 FQNNGV. V was pared by 0 bases and J by 6 bases, with 14 bases of the junction left unmatched. This CDR3 has 19 amino acids. DNA for the CDR3: TGTGCCAGCAGCTTAGATATGGTTCTCGGGACAGGGGGCGACGCTGAAGCTTTCTTT. Protein sequence: CASSLDMVLGTGGDAEAFF. The full variable domain, its missing parts supplied by reference TRBV11-2 and TRBJ1-1, is EAGVAQSPRYKIIEKRQSVAFWCNPISGHATLYWYQQILGQGPKLLIQFQNNGVVDDSQLPKDRFSAERLKGVDSTLKIQPAKLEDSAVYLCASSLDMVLGTGGDAEAFFGQGTRLTVV.

Concerning this clone itself: This may be a read error, as it is one base from a much larger clone. This sequence joins TRBV30 and TRBJ2-7; the D call may be TRBD1 or TRBD2 (6 bases each). CDR1 and CDR2 from the germline V gene are GTSNPN and SVGIG (reference sequence). The CDR3 sequence is 14 residues long. The CDR3 DNA reads TGTGCCCGGACCGGAGGGGACATCCCCTACGGGCAGTACTTC. It encodes CARTGGDIPYGQYF.

As for this clone: Without the conserved terminal phenylalanine or tryptophan, this CDR3 likely stems from a read error. The DNA is omitted, as the CDR3 cannot be located on it reliably, and the CDR3 follows TCRdb's listing. The V gene is TRBV5-1, the J gene TRBJ1-2; TRBD1, the table's D call, was not compared with the DNA. The CDR3 numbers 14 amino acids, ends counted. CDR1 and CDR2 (germline): SGHRS, YFSETQ. This CDR3 is CASSSNRTGYGDTL.

In the case of this clone: The junction does not match germline at one end; this may be a read error. This sequence joins TRBV4-2 and TRBJ2-7; D gene uncertain. Germline V gene data show CDR1 as LGHNA and CDR2 as YNFKEQ. The CDR3 spans 13 residues. In DNA form, the CDR3 reads TGTGCCAGCAACCAAGGCAGCTCCTGCGAGCAGTACTTC. Translated: CASNQGSSCEQYF.

This clone has ten or more counts. The sample contains more than one DNA sequence encoding this CDR3. The rearrangement joins TRBV2 to TRBJ2-3; perhaps TRBD2 as D (5 bases). This CDR3 is built from 11 residues. Germline V gene data show CDR1 as SNHLY and CDR2 as FYNNEI. Trimming removed 7 bases at V and 6 bases at J, with 8 bases between. The CDR3 DNA reads as TGTGCCAGCATGAGAGGGGATACGCAGTATTTT. Translated, it gives CASMRGDTQYF.

This clone was found many times. A much larger clone differs from this one at a single base, so this may be a read error. The CDR3 does not close with the conserved phenylalanine or tryptophan, likely indicating a read error. The chain carries TRBV20-1 and TRBJ2-7; TRBD1 might be the D (6 bases). Deletions cut 3 bases from V and 3 bases from J, with 9 bases between. The germline V gene has CDR1 DFQATT and CDR2 SNEGSKA (reference sequence). The CDR3 extends over 12 amino acids. As DNA, the CDR3 is TGCAGTGCTAGTTTGGACAGCTACGAGCAGTACCTC. Translated, it gives CSASLDSYEQYL.

On this clone itself: Possible read error: a much larger clone is one base away. The gene calls are TRBV29-1 and TRBJ1-1, with D maybe TRBD1 (5 bases). This CDR3 comprises 12 residues. CDR1 is SQVTM, CDR2 ANQGSEA, per germline. The CDR3 coding sequence is TGCATCGCCCTAAGCGGGGGCACTGAAGCTTTCTTT. Its translation: CIALSGGTEAFF. The variable domain in full, completed from reference TRBV29-1 and TRBJ1-1, reads SAVISQKPSRDICQRGTSLTIQCQVDSQVTMMFWYRQQPGQSLTLIATANQGSEATYESGFVIDKFPISRPNLTFSTLTVSNMSPEDSSIYLCIALSGGTEAFFGQGTRLTVV.

This clone was detected ten times or more. Distinct nucleotide sequences in the sample also encode this CDR3. This chain connects TRBV24-1 to TRBJ2-3; TRBD1 matches 8 bases. CDR3 length: 15 residues. Unmatched junction bases numbered 11, after V lost 7 bases and J lost 6 bases. CDR1 is KGHDR and CDR2 is SFDVKD in the germline V gene. CDR3 loop: CATSDPGTGPDTQYF. The CDR3 nucleotides are TGTGCCACCAGCGACCCAGGGACAGGCCCTGATACGCAGTATTTT.

There are many counts of this clone. The chain recombines TRBV5-1 with TRBJ1-1; 9 bases match TRBD1. V shed 0 bases, J shed 6 bases, and the junction held 6 bases outside the gene matches. This CDR3 has 15 amino acids. The germline gives CDR1 SGHRS, CDR2 YFSETQ. CDR3 sequence (DNA): TGCGCCAGCAGCTTGGAGGGGACAGGGAGATCTGAAGCTTTCTTT. Its translation: CASSLEGTGRSEAFF.

This clone was counted ten times or more. The V call is TRBV7-9, the J call TRBJ1-4; D is uncertain. Deletions cut 5 bases from V and 6 bases from J, with 4 bases between. The CDR3 loop spans 11 amino acids. Germline lookup yields CDR1 SEHNR and CDR2 FQNEAQ (reference sequence). CDR3 DNA sequence: TGTGCCAGCAGCCCGGATGAAAAACTGTTTTTT. It is translated as CASSPDEKLFF.